What follows are 24 T cell receptor beta chains derived from one specimen sequenced in a study of breast tumors, draining lymph nodes, adjacent tissues. TCRdb ran MiXCR on the multiplex PCR reads and lists one entry per CDR3 protein. The sample lists about 100,000 distinct CDR3 sequences; about 20% were seen once. The lymph nodes were axillary draining lymph nodes from breast cancer patients. The specimen sequenced was axillary lymph node tissue. These receptors came from a female donor with breast cancer. Some clones in this sample may be carry-over from other donors' samples.

Many counts were recorded for this clonotype. The rearrangement uses TRBV5-6 and TRBJ1-6; D call uncertain. V was trimmed by 3 bases and J by 4 bases, leaving 11 bases between them. The CDR3 has 15 amino acids. Germline V gene data show CDR1 as SGHDT and CDR2 as YYEEEE. The CDR3 reads CASSYGRFYNSPLHF. For the CDR3, the DNA is TGTGCCAGCAGCTATGGACGTTTTTATAATTCACCCCTCCACTTT.

This clonotype appeared many times. This chain uses TRBV20-1 with TRBJ2-2; D is unclear. The germline gives CDR1 DFQATT, CDR2 SNEGSKA (reference sequence). CDR3 length: 12 amino acids. Between the trimmed V and J ends, which lost 3 bases and 6 bases, there was a span of 8 bases. The CDR3 DNA follows: TGCAGTGCTAGTTCCTTCCCCGGGGAGCTGTTTTTT. Translated, it gives CSASSFPGELFF.

The table lists this clonotype with many counts. V and J are TRBV5-1 and TRBJ2-7, with 12 bases matching TRBD2. The CDR3 sequence is 15 residues long. Germline V gene data show CDR1 as SGHRS and CDR2 as YFSETQ. Trimming at V came to 4 bases and at J to 5 bases, leaving 7 bases not matched to a gene. CDR3 sequence: CASSTLAGGPNEQYF. DNA for the CDR3: TGCGCCAGCAGCACGCTAGCGGGGGGGCCCAACGAGCAGTACTTC.

This clonotype has at least ten counts. The chain combines TRBV29-1 with TRBJ2-5; D is unresolved. Trimming took 6 bases from V and 5 from J, leaving 7 bases between them. The CDR3 covers 10 residues. Germline V gives CDR1 SQVTM, CDR2 ANQGSEA. The CDR3 bases are TGCAGCGTGGCCTATGAGACCCAGTACTTC. Its protein is CSVAYETQYF.

This clonotype was counted many times. The chain carries TRBV6-1 and TRBJ1-2; tentatively, D is TRBD1 (6 bases). V was pared by 10 bases and J by 7 bases, with 16 bases between. The CDR3 is made up of 12 amino acids. The germline V gene has CDR1 MNHNS and CDR2 SASEGT. The CDR3 loop is CATLSGAGGYTF. As DNA, the CDR3 is TGTGCCACCTTATCGGGGGCAGGTGGCTACACCTTC.

This clonotype was counted at least ten times. The chain uses TRBV20-1 and TRBJ2-7, with a tentative D call TRBD1 (5 bases). The ends were cut back, 0 bases at V and 2 bases at J, with 14 bases in the middle. CDR1 is DFQATT, CDR2 SNEGSKA, per germline (reference sequence). The CDR3 extends over 15 amino acids. For the CDR3, the DNA is TGCAGTGCTAGAGATCTCCGGCTGGACACCTACGAGCAGTACTTC. It yields the protein CSARDLRLDTYEQYF.

Notes on this clonotype: A much larger clonotype is one base distant, so this may be a read error. The CDR3 region is CASSQEAGAANEKLFF. The CDR3 DNA reads TGTGCCAGCAGCCAAGAGGCGGGAGCAGCTAATGAAAAACTGTTTTTT. V usage is TRBV14 and J usage is TRBJ1-4; unclear D gene. The CDR3 spans 16 residues. V was pared by 0 bases and J by 3 bases, with 11 bases between. The germline V gene has CDR1 SGHDN and CDR2 FVKESK.

There are many counts of this clonotype. The rearrangement joins TRBV24-1 to TRBJ2-3; 8 bases are shared with TRBD1. The ends lost 2 bases at V and 6 bases at J; junction bases unmatched: 6. This CDR3 spans 15 amino acids. Per the germline V gene, CDR1 is KGHDR and CDR2 is SFDVKD. DNA for the CDR3: TGTGCCACCAGTGATTCCGGGACAGGCCATGATACGCAGTATTTT. It yields the protein CATSDSGTGHDTQYF.

This clonotype came up a few times. The V gene is TRBV6-1, the J gene TRBJ1-5; weak D call: TRBD1 (6 bases). Between the trimmed V and J ends, which lost 1 base and 2 bases, there was a span of 18 bases. Germline lookup yields CDR1 MNHNS and CDR2 SASEGT. CDR3 size: 18 residues. The CDR3, as DNA: TGTGCCAGCAGTGAAGGTCCCCCGGGGGCCGTGGGCAATCAGCCCCAGCATTTT. It yields the protein CASSEGPPGAVGNQPQHF.

At least ten counts were recorded for this clonotype. This chain links TRBV6-1 with TRBJ2-3; TRBD1 might be the D (6 bases). The germline V gene has CDR1 MNHNS and CDR2 SASEGT. This CDR3 comprises 15 residues. V was cut by 6 bases and J by 6 bases, with 19 bases left in between. The CDR3 protein is CASSLNGLTGDTQYF. DNA for the CDR3: TGTGCCAGCAGCCTTAATGGTCTGACAGGCGATACGCAGTATTTT.

The CDR3 sequence is CASSLGQWQETQYF. CDR3 nucleotide sequence: TGTGCCAGCAGCTTGGGACAGTGGCAAGAGACCCAGTACTTC. The J gene is TRBJ2-5, the V gene TRBV5-4; D possibly corresponds to TRBD1 (5 bases). With 0 bases removed from V and 2 bases from J, the gap between germline ends came to 8 bases. This CDR3 is built from 14 residues. Germline V gene lookup returns CDR1 SGHNT and CDR2 YYREEE (reference sequence).

The chain couples TRBV5-5 to TRBJ1-1, with D unclear. This CDR3 contains 16 residues. Deletions cut 2 bases from V and 2 bases from J, with 16 bases between. The germline CDR1 and CDR2 sequences are SGHKS and YYEKEE (reference sequence). The CDR3 loop is CASSFSMGRQNTEAFF. CDR3 nucleotides: TGTGCCAGCAGCTTTAGTATGGGCAGACAAAACACTGAAGCTTTCTTT.

This clonotype was detected ten times or more. CDR3 in amino acids: CASSPGRGLNYGYTF. CDR3 in DNA: TGTGCCAGCAGCCCTGGGAGGGGCCTTAACTATGGCTACACCTTC. The chain has TRBV7-8 and TRBJ1-2; a weak D match, TRBD1 (5 bases). Per germline, CDR1 SGHVS and CDR2 FQNEAQ. The length of the CDR3 is 15 residues. The V and J ends lost 5 bases and 1 base respectively, with 14 bases between them.

This clonotype was seen ten or more times. The V call is TRBV5-1, the J call TRBJ1-2; D is possibly TRBD1 (5 bases). The CDR3 length is 14 residues. Trimming took off 0 bases at V and 2 bases at J, with 8 bases between the two ends. Germline-derived CDR1 and CDR2 are SGHRS and YFSETQ. The CDR3 nucleotides read TGCGCCAGCAGCTTGGAACAGGTCAACTATGGCTACACCTTC. It yields the protein CASSLEQVNYGYTF.

A word on this clonotype: One base away lies a much larger clone, so this may be a sequencing read error. The chain is built from TRBV5-1 and TRBJ2-5; 8 bases agree with TRBD1. The CDR3 length is 15 residues. Germline CDR1 SGHRS, CDR2 YFSETQ. J was trimmed by 4 bases and V by 0 bases; bases with no gene match: 5. The DNA of the CDR3 is TGCGCCAGCAGCTTGGTTCCAGGGGGCGGAGAGACCCAGTACTTC. Its protein is CASSLVPGGGETQYF.

The DNA for the CDR3 is TGTGCCAGCAGCCCAAGACACTATGACACAGATACGCAGTATTTT. It encodes CASSPRHYDTDTQYF. This chain links TRBV7-9 with TRBJ2-3; D unresolved. This CDR3 contains 15 residues. Trimming took 5 bases from V and 2 from J, leaving 14 bases between them. Germline CDR1 SEHNR, CDR2 FQNEAQ (reference sequence).

This clonotype has a count of ten or more. V and J are TRBV4-1 and TRBJ2-3; the match to TRBD2 covers 12 bases. The trim removed 4 bases at V and 7 bases at J, leaving 12 bases unmatched. The CDR3 length is 17 residues. CDR1 is MGHRA, CDR2 YSYEKL, per germline. CDR3 region: CASSPGGTSGGQNTQYF. The CDR3 DNA follows: TGCGCCAGCAGCCCAGGGGGAACTAGCGGGGGGCAAAATACGCAGTATTTT.

This clonotype was counted many times. The V and J genes are TRBV3-1 and TRBJ1-2, with TRBD1 matching over 10 bases. Losses at the gene ends were 6 bases for V and 3 bases for J; bases not matched to a gene: 4. The CDR3 length is 14 residues. Germline CDR1 reads LGHDT; CDR2 reads YNNKEL (reference sequence). As DNA, the CDR3 is TGTGCCAGCAGTCTCGGGACAGGGGACTATGGCTACACCTTC. Its protein is CASSLGTGDYGYTF.

This clonotype was detected many times. V and J are TRBV18 and TRBJ2-3; D might be TRBD1 (5 bases). The CDR3 runs 13 residues. Germline loops: CDR1 KGHSH, CDR2 LQKENI. Trimming took off 8 bases at V and 1 base at J, with 10 bases between the two ends. CDR3 in amino acids: CASREGGTDTQYF. The CDR3 coding sequence is TGTGCCAGCCGCGAAGGGGGCACAGATACGCAGTATTTT.

This clonotype was detected many times. The genes are TRBV7-9 and TRBJ1-5; D is perhaps TRBD1 (5 bases). The CDR3 contains 14 residues. Germline V gene sequence: CDR1 SEHNR, CDR2 FQNEAQ (reference sequence). V was pared by 3 bases and J by 2 bases, with 8 bases between. The CDR3 spells CASSFGTGNQPQHF. The CDR3 coding sequence is TGTGCCAGCAGCTTCGGGACGGGCAATCAGCCCCAGCATTTT.

V and J are TRBV6-2 or TRBV6-3 and TRBJ2-5; TRBD2 matches at 9 bases. The trim removed 2 bases at V and 5 bases at J, leaving 3 bases unmatched. The CDR3 is 14 residues long. Germline CDR1 is MNHEY and CDR2 is SVGEGT. CDR3 in DNA: TGTGCCAGCAGTTACATTAGCGGGGGCGAGACCCAGTACTTC. Translated, it gives CASSYISGGETQYF.

The sample holds many counts of this clonotype. V gene TRBV5-6 combines with J gene TRBJ1-5; D unclear. The CDR3 contains 16 residues. The V end lost 1 base, the J end lost 3 bases, and 14 bases lay between the germline ends. Germline loops: CDR1 SGHDT, CDR2 YYEEEE. CDR3 sequence (DNA): TGTGCCAGCAGCTTGTTGGGTACTGATATCAATCAGCCCCAGCATTTT. This gives the protein CASSLLGTDINQPQHF.

This clonotype was seen at least ten times. The chain joins TRBV7-9 to TRBJ2-1; D call uncertain. Germline V lookup: CDR1 SEHNR, CDR2 FQNEAQ (reference sequence). The CDR3 sequence is 15 residues long. The ends were cut back, 1 base at V and 0 bases at J, with 7 bases in the middle. CDR3 sequence (DNA): TGTGCCAGCAGCTTAGTTCCTAGCTCCTACAATGAGCAGTTCTTC. This codes for CASSLVPSSYNEQFF.

This clonotype appeared many times. This chain links TRBV6-1 with TRBJ2-3; D remains ambiguous. Per the germline V gene, CDR1 is MNHNS and CDR2 is SASEGT. V dropped 1 base and J dropped 4 bases, with 3 bases sitting between them. The CDR3 consists of 12 residues. The CDR3 region has the DNA TGTGCCAGCAGTGAAGACCCAGATACGCAGTATTTT. It is translated as CASSEDPDTQYF.